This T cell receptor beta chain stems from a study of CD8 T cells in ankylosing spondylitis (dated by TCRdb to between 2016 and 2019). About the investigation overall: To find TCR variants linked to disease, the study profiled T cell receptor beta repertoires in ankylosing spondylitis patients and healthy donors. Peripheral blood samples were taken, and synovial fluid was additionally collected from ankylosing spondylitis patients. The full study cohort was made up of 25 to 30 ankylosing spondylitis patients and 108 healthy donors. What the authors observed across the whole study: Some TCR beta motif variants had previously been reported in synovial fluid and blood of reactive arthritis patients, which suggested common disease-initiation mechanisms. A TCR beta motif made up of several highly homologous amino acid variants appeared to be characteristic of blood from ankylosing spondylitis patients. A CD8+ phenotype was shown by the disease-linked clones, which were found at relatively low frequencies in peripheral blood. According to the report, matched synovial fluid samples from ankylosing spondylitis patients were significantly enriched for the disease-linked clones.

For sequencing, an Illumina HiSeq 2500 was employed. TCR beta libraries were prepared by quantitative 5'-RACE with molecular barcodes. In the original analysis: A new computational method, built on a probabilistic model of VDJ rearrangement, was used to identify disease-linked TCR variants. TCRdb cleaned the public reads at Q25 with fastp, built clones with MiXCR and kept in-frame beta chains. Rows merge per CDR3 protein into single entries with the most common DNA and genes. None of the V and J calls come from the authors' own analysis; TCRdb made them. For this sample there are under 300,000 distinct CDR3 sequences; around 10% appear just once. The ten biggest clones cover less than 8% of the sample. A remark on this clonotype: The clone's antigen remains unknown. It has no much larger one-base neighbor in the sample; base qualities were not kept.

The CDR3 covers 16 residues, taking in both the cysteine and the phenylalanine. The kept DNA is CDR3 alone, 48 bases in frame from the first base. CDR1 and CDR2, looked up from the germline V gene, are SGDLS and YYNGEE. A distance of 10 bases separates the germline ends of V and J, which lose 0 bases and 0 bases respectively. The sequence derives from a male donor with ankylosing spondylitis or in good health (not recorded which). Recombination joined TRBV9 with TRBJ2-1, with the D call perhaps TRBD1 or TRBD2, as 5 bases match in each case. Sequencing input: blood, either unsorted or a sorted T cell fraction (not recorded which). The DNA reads TGTGCCAGCAGCGTAGCGGGACGTACCTCCTACAATGAGCAGTTCTTC. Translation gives CASSVAGRTSYNEQFF. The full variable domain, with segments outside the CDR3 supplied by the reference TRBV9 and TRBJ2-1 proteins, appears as DSGVTQTPKHLITATGQRVTLRCSPRSGDLSVYWYQQSLDQGLQFLIQYYNGEERAKGNILERFSAQQFPDLHSELNLSSLELGDSALYFCASSVAGRTSYNEQFFGPGTRLTVL.